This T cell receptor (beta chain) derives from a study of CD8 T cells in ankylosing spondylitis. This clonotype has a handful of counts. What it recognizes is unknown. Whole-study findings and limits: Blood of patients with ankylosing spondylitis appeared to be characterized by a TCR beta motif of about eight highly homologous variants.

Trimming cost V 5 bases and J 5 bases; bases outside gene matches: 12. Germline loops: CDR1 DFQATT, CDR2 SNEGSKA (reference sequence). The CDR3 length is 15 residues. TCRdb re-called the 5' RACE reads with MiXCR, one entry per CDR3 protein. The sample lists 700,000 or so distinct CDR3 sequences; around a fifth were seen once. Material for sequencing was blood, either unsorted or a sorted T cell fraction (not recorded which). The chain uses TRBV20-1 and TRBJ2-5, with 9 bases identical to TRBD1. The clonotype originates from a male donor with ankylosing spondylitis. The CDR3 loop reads CSAFLRTGALETQYF. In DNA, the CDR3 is TGCAGTGCTTTCCTCCGGACAGGGGCCTTGGAGACCCAGTACTTC.